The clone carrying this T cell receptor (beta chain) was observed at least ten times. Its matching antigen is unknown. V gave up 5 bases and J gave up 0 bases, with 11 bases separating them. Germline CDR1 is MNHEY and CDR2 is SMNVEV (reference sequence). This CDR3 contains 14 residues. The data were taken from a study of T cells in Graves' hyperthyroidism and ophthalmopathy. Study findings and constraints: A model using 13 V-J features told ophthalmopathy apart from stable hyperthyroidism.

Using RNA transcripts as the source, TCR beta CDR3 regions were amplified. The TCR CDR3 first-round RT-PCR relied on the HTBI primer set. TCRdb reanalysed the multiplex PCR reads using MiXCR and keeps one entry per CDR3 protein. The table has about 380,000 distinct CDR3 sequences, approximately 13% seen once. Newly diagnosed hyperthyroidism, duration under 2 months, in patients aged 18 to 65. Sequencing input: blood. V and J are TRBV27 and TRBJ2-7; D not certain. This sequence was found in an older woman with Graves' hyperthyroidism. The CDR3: CASSLKAFSYEQYF. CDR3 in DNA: TGTGCCAGCAGTCTTAAGGCTTTCTCCTACGAGCAGTACTTC.